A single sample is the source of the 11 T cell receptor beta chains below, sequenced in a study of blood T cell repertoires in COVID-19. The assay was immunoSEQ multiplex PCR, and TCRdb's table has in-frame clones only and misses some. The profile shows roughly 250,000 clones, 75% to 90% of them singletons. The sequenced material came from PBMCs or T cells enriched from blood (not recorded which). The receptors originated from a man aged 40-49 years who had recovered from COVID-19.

CDR3 sequence: CASSLATSGREQETQYF. Written as DNA, the CDR3 is TGTGCCAGCAGCTTGGCGACTAGCGGGAGAGAACAAGAGACCCAGTACTTC. This chain joins TRBV7-2 and TRBJ2-5; the match to TRBD2 covers 12 bases. V was pared by 3 bases and J by 2 bases, with 7 bases of the junction left unmatched. The V gene's germline CDR1 is SGHTA and CDR2 FQGNSA. CDR3 length equals 17 residues.

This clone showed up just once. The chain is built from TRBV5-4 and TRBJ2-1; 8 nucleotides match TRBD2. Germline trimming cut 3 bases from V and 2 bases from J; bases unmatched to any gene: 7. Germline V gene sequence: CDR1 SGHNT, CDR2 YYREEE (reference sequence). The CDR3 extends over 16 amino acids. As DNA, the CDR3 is TGTGCCAGCAGCTCGAGCGGGAGTTTCCCCTACAATGAGCAGTTCTTC. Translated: CASSSSGSFPYNEQFF.

This chain's CDR3 is CASKDRAGLEAFF. The CDR3 coding sequence is TGTGCCAGCAAAGACAGGGCGGGCCTTGAAGCTTTCTTT. The chain links TRBV6-5 to TRBJ1-1; 7 bases match TRBD1. The length of the CDR3 is 13 residues. Unmatched junction bases numbered 9, after V lost 7 bases and J lost 7 bases. CDR1 is MNHEY and CDR2 is SVGAGI in the germline V gene.

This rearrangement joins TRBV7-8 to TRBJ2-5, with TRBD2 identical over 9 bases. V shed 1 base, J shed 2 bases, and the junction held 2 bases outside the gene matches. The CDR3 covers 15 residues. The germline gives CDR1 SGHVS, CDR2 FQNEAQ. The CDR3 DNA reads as TGTGCCAGCAGCTTAGGCGGGGGGGTTCAAGAGACCCAGTACTTC. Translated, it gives CASSLGGGVQETQYF. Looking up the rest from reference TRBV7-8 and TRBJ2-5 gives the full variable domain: GAGVSQSPRYKVAKRGQDVALRCDPISGHVSLFWYQQALGQGPEFLTYFQNEAQLDKSGLPSDRFFAERPEGSVSTLKIQRTQQEDSAVYLCASSLGGGVQETQYFGPGTRLLVL.

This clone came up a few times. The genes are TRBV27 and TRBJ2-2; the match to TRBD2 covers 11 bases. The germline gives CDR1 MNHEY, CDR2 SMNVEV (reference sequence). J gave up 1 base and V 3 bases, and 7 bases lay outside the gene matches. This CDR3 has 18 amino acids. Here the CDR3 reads CASSLTSGAILNTGELFF. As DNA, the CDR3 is TGTGCCAGCAGTTTGACTAGCGGGGCGATTTTGAACACCGGGGAGCTGTTTTTT.

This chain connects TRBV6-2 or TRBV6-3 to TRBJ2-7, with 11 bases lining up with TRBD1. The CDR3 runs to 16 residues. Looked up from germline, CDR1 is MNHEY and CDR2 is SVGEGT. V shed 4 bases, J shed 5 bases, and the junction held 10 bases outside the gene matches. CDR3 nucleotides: TGTGCCAGCAGTTGGGTGGGACAGGGGGTTTCCGACGAGCAGTACTTC. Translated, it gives CASSWVGQGVSDEQYF.

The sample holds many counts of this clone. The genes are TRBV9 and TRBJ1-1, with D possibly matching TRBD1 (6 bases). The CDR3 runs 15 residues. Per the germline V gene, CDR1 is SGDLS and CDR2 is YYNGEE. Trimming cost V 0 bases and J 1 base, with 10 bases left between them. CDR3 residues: CASSVAGGGNTEAFF. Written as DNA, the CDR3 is TGTGCCAGCAGCGTAGCGGGAGGGGGGAACACTGAAGCTTTCTTT.

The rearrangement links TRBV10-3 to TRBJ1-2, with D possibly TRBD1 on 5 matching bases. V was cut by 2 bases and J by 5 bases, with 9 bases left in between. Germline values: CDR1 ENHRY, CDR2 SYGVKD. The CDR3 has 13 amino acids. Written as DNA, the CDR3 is TGTGCCATCAGTGAGAGTCAGGGATATGGCTACACCTTC. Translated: CAISESQGYGYTF.

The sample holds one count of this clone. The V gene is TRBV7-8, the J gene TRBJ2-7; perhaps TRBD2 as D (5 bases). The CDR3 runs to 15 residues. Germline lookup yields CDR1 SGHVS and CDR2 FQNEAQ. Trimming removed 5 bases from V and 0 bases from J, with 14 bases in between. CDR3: CASSKKQRDSYEQYF. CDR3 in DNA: TGTGCCAGCAGCAAAAAACAGAGGGACTCCTACGAGCAGTACTTC.

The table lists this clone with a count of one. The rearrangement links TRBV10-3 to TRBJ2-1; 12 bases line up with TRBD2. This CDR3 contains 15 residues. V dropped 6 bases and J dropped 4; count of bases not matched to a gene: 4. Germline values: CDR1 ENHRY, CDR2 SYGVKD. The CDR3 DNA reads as TGTGCCATCAGCAAAGGGACTAGCGGGTACAATGAGCAGTTCTTC. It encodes CAISKGTSGYNEQFF.

The CDR3 region has the DNA TGTGCCAGCAGCCTAATGGGACAGGGGAGTTCACCCCTCCACTTT. It translates to CASSLMGQGSSPLHF. The V gene is TRBV7-9, the J gene TRBJ1-6, with 10 bases lining up with TRBD1. The germline V gene encodes CDR1 SEHNR and CDR2 FQNEAQ (reference sequence). The CDR3 spans 15 residues. Trimming took 5 bases from V and 9 from J; bases not matched to a gene: 7.